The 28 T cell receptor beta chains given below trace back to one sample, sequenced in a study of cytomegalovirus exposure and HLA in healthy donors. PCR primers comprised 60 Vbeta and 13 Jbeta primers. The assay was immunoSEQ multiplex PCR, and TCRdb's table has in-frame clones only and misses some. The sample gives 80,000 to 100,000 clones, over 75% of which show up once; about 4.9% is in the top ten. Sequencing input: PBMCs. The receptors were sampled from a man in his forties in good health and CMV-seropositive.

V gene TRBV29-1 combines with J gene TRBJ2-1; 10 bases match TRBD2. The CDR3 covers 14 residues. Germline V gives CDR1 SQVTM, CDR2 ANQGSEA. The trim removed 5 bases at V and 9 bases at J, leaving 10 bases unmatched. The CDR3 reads CSVILGAGGFEQFF. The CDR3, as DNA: TGCAGCGTTATATTGGGAGCGGGGGGGTTTGAGCAGTTCTTC.

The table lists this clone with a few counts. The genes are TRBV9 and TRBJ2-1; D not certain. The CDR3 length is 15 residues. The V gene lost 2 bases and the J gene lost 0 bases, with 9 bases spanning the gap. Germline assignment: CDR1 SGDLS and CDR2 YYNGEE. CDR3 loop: CASSVRSSSYNEQFF. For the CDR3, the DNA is TGTGCCAGCAGCGTGAGATCTAGCTCCTACAATGAGCAGTTCTTC.

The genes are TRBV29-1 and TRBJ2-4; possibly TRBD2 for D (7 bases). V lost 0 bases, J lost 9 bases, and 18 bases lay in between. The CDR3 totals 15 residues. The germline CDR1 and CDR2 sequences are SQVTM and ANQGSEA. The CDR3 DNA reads TGCAGCGTTGAAGACCCAGGGAGGGGGGGAACCATTCAGTACTTC. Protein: CSVEDPGRGGTIQYF.

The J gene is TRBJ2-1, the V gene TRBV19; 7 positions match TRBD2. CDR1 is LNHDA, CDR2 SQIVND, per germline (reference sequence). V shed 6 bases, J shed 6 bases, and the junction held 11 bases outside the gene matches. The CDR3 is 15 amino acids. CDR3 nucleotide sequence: TGTGCCAGTAGCGGGAGGTACTTAGGGTCCAATGAGCAGTTCTTC. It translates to CASSGRYLGSNEQFF.

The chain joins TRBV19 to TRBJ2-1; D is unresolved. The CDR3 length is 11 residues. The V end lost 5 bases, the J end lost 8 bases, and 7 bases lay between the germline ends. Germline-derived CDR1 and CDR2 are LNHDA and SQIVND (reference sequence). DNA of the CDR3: TGTGCCAGTAGTCAGTCCCATGAGCAGTTCTTC. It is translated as CASSQSHEQFF.

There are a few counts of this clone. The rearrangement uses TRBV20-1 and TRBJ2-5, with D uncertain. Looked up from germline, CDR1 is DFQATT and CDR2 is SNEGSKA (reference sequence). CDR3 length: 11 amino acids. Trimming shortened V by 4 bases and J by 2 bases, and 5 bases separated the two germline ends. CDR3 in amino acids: CSAITQETQYF. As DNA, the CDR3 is TGCAGTGCTATCACACAAGAGACCCAGTACTTC.

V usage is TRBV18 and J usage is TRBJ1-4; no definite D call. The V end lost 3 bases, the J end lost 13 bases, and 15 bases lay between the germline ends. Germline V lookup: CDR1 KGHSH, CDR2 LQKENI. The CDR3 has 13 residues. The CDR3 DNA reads TGTGCCAGCTCACCTTCGGATACACGGGGACTGTTTTTT. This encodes CASSPSDTRGLFF. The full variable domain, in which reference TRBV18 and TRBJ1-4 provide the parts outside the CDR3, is NAGVMQNPRHLVRRRGQEARLRCSPMKGHSHVYWYRQLPEEGLKFMVYLQKENIIDESGMPKERFSAEFPKEGPSILRIQQVVRGDSAAYFCASSPSDTRGLFFGSGTQLSVL.

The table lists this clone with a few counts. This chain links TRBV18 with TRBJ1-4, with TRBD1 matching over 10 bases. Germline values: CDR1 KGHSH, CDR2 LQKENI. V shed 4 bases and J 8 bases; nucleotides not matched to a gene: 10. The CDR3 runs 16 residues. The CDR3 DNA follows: TGTGCCAGCTCACGTTCCACCGGGACAGGGGAAGAAAAACTGTTTTTT. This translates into CASSRSTGTGEEKLFF.

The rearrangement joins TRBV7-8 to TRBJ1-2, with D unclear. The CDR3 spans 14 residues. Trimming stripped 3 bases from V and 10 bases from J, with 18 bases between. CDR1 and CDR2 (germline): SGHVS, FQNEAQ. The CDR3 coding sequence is TGTGCCAGCAGCTTCGGAGCGCGGGCCGTAAACTACACCTTC. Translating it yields CASSFGARAVNYTF. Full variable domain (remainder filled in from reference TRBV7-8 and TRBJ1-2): GAGVSQSPRYKVAKRGQDVALRCDPISGHVSLFWYQQALGQGPEFLTYFQNEAQLDKSGLPSDRFFAERPEGSVSTLKIQRTQQEDSAVYLCASSFGARAVNYTFGSGTRLTVV.

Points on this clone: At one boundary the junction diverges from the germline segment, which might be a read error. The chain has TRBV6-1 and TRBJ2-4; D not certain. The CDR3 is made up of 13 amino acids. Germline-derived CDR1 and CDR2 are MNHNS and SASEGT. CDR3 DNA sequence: TGTGCCAGCAGTGAAGATCCCAAAAACAGTCAGTACTTC. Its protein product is CASSEDPKNSQYF.

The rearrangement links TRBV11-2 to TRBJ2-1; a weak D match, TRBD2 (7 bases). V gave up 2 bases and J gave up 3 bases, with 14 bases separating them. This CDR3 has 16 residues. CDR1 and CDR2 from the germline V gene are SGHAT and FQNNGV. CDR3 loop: CASSLNGGQYYNEQFF. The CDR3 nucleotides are TGTGCCAGCAGCTTAAACGGGGGGCAATACTACAATGAGCAGTTCTTC. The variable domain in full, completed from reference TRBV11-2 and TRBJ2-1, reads EAGVAQSPRYKIIEKRQSVAFWCNPISGHATLYWYQQILGQGPKLLIQFQNNGVVDDSQLPKDRFSAERLKGVDSTLKIQPAKLEDSAVYLCASSLNGGQYYNEQFFGPGTRLTVL.

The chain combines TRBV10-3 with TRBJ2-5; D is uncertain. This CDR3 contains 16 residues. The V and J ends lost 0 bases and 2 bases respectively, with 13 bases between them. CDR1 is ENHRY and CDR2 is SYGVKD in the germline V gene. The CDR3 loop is CAISESFRQPQETQYF. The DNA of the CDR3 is TGTGCCATCAGTGAGTCTTTCAGGCAGCCGCAAGAGACCCAGTACTTC.

CDR3 DNA sequence: TGCAGCGTCTCATCCGGGACAGGGAACACTGAAGCTTTCTTT. The encoded protein is CSVSSGTGNTEAFF. V usage is TRBV29-1 and J usage is TRBJ1-1; TRBD1 matches 8 bases. The CDR3 length is 14 residues. The J segment lost 1 base and the V segment lost 6 bases, leaving 7 bases of the junction unmatched. CDR1 and CDR2 from the germline V gene are SQVTM and ANQGSEA. The full variable domain, completed using reference TRBV29-1 and TRBJ1-1, is SAVISQKPSRDICQRGTSLTIQCQVDSQVTMMFWYRQQPGQSLTLIATANQGSEATYESGFVIDKFPISRPNLTFSTLTVSNMSPEDSSIYLCSVSSGTGNTEAFFGQGTRLTVV.

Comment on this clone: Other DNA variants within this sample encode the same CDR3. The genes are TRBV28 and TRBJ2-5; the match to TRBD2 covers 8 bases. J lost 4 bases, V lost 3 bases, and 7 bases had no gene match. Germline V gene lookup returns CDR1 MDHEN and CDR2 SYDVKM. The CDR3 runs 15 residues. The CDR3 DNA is TGTGCCAGCAGTTTGCTTGCGGGAGGAGGAGAGACCCAGTACTTC. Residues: CASSLLAGGGETQYF.

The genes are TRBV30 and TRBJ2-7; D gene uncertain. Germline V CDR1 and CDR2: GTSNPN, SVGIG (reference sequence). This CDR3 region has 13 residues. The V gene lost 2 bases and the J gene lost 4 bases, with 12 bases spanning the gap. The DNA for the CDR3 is TGTGCCTGGAGTCCCCTGCTATTTTACGAGCAGTACTTC. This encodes CAWSPLLFYEQYF. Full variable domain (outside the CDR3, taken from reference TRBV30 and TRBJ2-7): SQTIHQWPATLVQPVGSPLSLECTVEGTSNPNLYWYRQAAGRGLQLLFYSVGIGQISSEVPQNLSASRPQDRQFILSSKKLLLSDSGFYLCAWSPLLFYEQYFGPGTRLTVT.

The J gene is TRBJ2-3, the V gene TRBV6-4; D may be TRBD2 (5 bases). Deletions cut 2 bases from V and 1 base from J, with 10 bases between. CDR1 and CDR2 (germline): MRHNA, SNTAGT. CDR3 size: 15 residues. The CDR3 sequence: CASSDRVGGTDTQYF. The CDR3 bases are TGTGCCAGCAGTGACAGGGTCGGGGGCACAGATACGCAGTATTTT.

The CDR3 DNA reads as TGCGCCAGCAGCTCAGCAGGTGTCGGTGAGCAGTTCTTC. Translating gives CASSSAGVGEQFF. V is TRBV5-1 and J is TRBJ2-1; D gene uncertain. This CDR3 is built from 13 residues. Trimming left V 3 bases short and J 9 bases short, with 13 bases between. From germline, CDR1 is SGHRS and CDR2 YFSETQ.

CDR3 protein: CASNPAAGTDTQYF. CDR3 DNA sequence: TGTGCCAGCAACCCCGCGGCGGGCACAGATACGCAGTATTTT. The chain has TRBV28 and TRBJ2-3; D is undetermined. CDR1 and CDR2 (germline): MDHEN, SYDVKM. V was shortened by 7 bases and J by 1 base, with 12 bases between the two germline ends. This CDR3 comprises 14 residues.

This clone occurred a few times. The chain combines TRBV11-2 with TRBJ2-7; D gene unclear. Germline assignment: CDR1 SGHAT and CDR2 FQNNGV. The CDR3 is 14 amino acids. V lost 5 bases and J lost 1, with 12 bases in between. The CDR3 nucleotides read TGTGCCAGCAGCCCGCGCCTAGATTCCTACGAGCAGTACTTC. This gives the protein CASSPRLDSYEQYF.

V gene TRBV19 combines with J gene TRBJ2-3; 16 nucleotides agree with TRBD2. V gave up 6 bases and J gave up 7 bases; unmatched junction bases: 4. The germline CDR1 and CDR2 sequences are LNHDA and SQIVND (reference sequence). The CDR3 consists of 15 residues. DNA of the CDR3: TGTGCCAGTAGAGGGACTAGCGGGGGGGAATATACGCAGTATTTT. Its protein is CASRGTSGGEYTQYF.

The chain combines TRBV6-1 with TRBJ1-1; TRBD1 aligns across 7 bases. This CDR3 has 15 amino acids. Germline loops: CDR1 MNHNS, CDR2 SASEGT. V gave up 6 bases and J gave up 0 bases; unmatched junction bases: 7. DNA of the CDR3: TGTGCCAGCAGCCCCCCGGGACAGATGAACACTGAAGCTTTCTTT. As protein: CASSPPGQMNTEAFF.

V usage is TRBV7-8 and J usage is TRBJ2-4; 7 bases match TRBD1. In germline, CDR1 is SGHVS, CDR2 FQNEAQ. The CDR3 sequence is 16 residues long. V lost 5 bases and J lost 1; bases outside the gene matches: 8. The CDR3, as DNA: TGTGCCAGCAGCCCGGACAGGAATACGGCCAAAAACATTCAGTACTTC. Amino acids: CASSPDRNTAKNIQYF.

The CDR3 coding sequence is TGTGCCAGCAGCGGAAATAGCGGTCTTGCCCACGAGCAGTACTTC. It codes for CASSGNSGLAHEQYF. V and J are TRBV9 and TRBJ2-7; perhaps TRBD2 as D (6 bases). The CDR3 has 15 amino acids. Germline V gene lookup returns CDR1 SGDLS and CDR2 YYNGEE. V dropped 3 bases and J dropped 5 bases, with 18 bases sitting between them.

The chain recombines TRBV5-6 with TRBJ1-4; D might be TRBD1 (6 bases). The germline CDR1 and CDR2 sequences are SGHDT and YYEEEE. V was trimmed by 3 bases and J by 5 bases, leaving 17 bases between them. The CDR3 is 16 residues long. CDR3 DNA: TGTGCCAGCAGCTCGGACCCAACAGGGATCAATGAAAAACTGTTTTTT. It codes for CASSSDPTGINEKLFF.

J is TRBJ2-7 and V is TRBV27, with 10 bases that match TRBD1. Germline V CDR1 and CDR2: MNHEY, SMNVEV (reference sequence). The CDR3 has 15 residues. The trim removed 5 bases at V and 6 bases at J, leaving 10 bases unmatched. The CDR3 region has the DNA TGTGCCAGCAGTAACACTCGGGGACAGGGGCCCGAGCAGTACTTC. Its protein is CASSNTRGQGPEQYF.

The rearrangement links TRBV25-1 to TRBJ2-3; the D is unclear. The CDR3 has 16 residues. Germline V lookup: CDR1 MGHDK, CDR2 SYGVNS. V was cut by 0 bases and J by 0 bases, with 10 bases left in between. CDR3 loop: CASSEYRVGSTDTQYF. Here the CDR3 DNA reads TGTGCCAGCAGTGAATACCGGGTGGGTAGCACAGATACGCAGTATTTT.

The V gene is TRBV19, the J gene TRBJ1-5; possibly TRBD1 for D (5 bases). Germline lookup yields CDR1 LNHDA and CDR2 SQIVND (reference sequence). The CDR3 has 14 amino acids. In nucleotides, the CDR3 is TGTGCGTCAAAAGGGGCGGGGCAGCCTTGGCCCCAGCATTTT. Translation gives CASKGAGQPWPQHF.

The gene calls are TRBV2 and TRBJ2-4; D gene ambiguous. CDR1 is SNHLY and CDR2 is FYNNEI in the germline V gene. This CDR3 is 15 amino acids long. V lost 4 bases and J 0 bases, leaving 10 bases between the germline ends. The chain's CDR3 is CASSGELLAKNIQYF. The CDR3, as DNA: TGTGCCAGCAGTGGAGAACTCTTAGCCAAAAACATTCAGTACTTC. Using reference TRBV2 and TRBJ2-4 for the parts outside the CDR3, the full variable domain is EPEVTQTPSHQVTQMGQEVILRCVPISNHLYFYWYRQILGQKVEFLVSFYNNEISEKSEIFDDQFSVERPDGSNFTLKIRSTKLEDSAMYFCASSGELLAKNIQYFGAGTRLSVL.